This T cell receptor (beta chain) stems from a study of human thymus T cells. Per germline, CDR1 MDHEN and CDR2 SYDVKM. The V and J ends lost 4 bases and 4 bases respectively, with 14 bases between them. The CDR3 is 14 residues long. Resections removed during corrective heart surgery provided the thymus tissue used. Donation was from healthy Finnish infants who were having corrective surgery that addressed congenital heart defects. As to this clone: Its antigen is as yet unknown.

Whole-study results and caveats: In unrelated individuals, thymic repertoires overlapped highly, according to related research. Within thymic and blood repertoires, V and J gene usage appeared to be biased.

Measured with immunoSEQ multiplex PCR; TCRdb has only the in-frame clones, and not every one. There are 60,000 to 75,000 clones in the sample; roughly 94% occur only once, and around 0.037% lies in the top ten. The chain links TRBV28 to TRBJ2-7; D is unclear. Sequenced: thymus tissue. This TCR was sampled from a girl less than two years old with a congenital heart defect but otherwise immunologically healthy. CDR3 in amino acids: CASSSLLVRYEQYF. CDR3 sequence (DNA): TGTGCCAGCAGTTCCTTACTTGTTAGATACGAGCAGTACTTC.